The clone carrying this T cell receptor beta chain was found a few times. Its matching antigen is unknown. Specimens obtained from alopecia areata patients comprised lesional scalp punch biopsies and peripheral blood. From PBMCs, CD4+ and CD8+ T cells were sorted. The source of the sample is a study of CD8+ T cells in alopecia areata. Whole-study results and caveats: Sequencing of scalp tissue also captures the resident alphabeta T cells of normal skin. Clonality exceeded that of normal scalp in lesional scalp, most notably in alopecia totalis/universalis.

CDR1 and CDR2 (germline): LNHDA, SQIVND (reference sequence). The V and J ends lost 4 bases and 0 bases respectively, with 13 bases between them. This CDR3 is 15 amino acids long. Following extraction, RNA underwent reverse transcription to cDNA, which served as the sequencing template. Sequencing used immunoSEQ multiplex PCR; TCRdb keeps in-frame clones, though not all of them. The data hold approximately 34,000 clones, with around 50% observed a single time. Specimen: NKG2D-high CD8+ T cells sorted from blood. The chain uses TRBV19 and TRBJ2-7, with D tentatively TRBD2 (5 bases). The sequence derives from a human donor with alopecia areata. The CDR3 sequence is CASSTGPGGSYEQYF. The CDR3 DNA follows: TGTGCCAGTAGTACAGGACCAGGAGGCTCCTACGAGCAGTACTTC. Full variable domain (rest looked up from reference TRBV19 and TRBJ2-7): DGGITQSPKYLFRKEGQNVTLSCEQNLNHDAMYWYRQDPGQGLRLIYYSQIVNDFQKGDIAEGYSVSREKKESFPLTVTSAQKNPTAFYLCASSTGPGGSYEQYFGPGTRLTVT.